The clone carrying this T cell receptor (beta chain) was detected a few times. The antigen is undetermined. Time point: pre-sensitization, week 0. Treatment of the sample: therapeutic diphenylcyclopropenone sensitization with weekly scalp DPC. Blood collection took place prior to placing each patch test. Total RNA came from unfractionated whole blood. Each CDR3 protein gets one entry after TCRdb re-called the RACE reads with MiXCR. The data contain about 120,000 distinct CDR3 sequences, approximately 13% of them singletons. The source of the sample is a study of human T cells and chemical hapten exposure. About the research overall: 2% DPC was applied to about 2 cm by about 2 cm of upper inner arm skin for sensitization. Broader study findings: TCRs at high frequency, those above 1 in 1000, did not change with DPC sensitization.

Trimming removed 5 bases from V and 1 base from J; junction bases left unmatched: 4. The CDR3 covers 16 residues. The clonotype was recovered from a woman aged 18-29 years with alopecia areata. Some clones in this sample may be carry-over from other donors' samples. The genes are TRBV12-3 or TRBV12-4 and TRBJ2-1; 11 nucleotides agree with TRBD2. Sequences were derived from whole blood, sampled in connection with sensitization to the hapten diphenylcyclopropenone (DPC). CDR3 in amino acids: CASSVLAGGSYNEQFF. The CDR3, as DNA: TGTGCCAGCAGTGTCCTAGCGGGGGGTTCCTACAATGAGCAGTTCTTC.